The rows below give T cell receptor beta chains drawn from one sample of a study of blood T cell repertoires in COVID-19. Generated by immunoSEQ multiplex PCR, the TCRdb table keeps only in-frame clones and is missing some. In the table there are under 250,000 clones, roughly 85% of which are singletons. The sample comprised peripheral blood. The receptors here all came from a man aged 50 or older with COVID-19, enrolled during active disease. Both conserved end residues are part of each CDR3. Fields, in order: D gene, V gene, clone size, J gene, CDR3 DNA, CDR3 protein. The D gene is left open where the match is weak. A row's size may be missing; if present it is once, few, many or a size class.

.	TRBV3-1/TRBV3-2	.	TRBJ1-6	TGTGCCAGCAGCCAAGAGCTACTGACGCGGTCCAAAGCCTATAATTCACCCCTCCACTTT	CASSQELLTRSKAYNSPLHF
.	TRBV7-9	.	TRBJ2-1	TGTGCCAGCAGTTTAGGAGTTCTAGCCTCGCAGTTCTTC	CASSLGVLASQFF
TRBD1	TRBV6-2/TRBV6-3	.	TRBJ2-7	TGTGCCAGCAGTTTTCTAACGCGGACAGGGGGGTACGAGCAGTACTTC	CASSFLTRTGGYEQYF
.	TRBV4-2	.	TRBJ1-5	TGTGCCAGCAGCCAAGACGGCAGGGGAGATCAGCCCCAGCATTTT	CASSQDGRGDQPQHF
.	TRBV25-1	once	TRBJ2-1	TGTGCCAGCAGTGATAGGGGCCCCTACAATGAGCAGTTCTTC	CASSDRGPYNEQFF
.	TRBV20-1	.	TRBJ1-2	TGCAGTGCTAGCCCGGACAGAGGCTACACCTTC	CSASPDRGYTF
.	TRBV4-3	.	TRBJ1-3	TGCGCCAGCAGCCAAGAACTAAGTAGGACACTAGGAAACACCATATATTTT	CASSQELSRTLGNTIYF
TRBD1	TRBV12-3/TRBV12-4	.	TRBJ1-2	TGTGCCAGCAGTCCGGGGACAGCCGGCTACACCTTC	CASSPGTAGYTF
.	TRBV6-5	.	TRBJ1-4	TGTGCCAGCAGTTACACGGGGGGTCGCGTGAAACTGTTTTTT	CASSYTGGRVKLFF
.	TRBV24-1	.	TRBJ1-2	TGTGCCACCAGTGATAACACAAGGGGTAACTATGGCTACACCTTC	CATSDNTRGNYGYTF
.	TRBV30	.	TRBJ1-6	TGTGCCTGGAGTGAGCATAATTCACCCCTCCACTTT	CAWSEHNSPLHF
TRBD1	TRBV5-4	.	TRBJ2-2	TGTGCCAGCAGCTTGGCGGCCGGGACAGGGAAAATGACCGGGGAGCTGTTTTTT	CASSLAAGTGKMTGELFF
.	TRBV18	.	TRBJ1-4	TGTGCCAGCTCACGAGGGACTGCTGTTAATGAAAAACTGTTTTTT	CASSRGTAVNEKLFF
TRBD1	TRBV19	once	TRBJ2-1	TGTGCCAGTAGCAGGGGGCTCACCAATGAGCAGTTCTTC	CASSRGLTNEQFF
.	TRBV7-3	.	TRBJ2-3	TGTGCCAGCAGCCGTAAGGGGGGGCAATATACGCAGTATTTT	CASSRKGGQYTQYF
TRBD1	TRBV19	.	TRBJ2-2	TGTGCCAGTAGACCGGGACAGGTCTTACAAATTTCCGGGGAGCTGTTTTTT	CASRPGQVLQISGELFF
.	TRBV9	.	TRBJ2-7	TGTGCCAGCAGCCTAGCCCACAGGGACACCGAGCAGTACTTC	CASSLAHRDTEQYF
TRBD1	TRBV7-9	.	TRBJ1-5	TGTGCCAGCAGCCATGACAGGGAGAGTCAGCCCCAGCATTTT	CASSHDRESQPQHF
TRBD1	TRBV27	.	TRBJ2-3	TGTGCCAGCAGTTTTCTTTCCGGGACAGGGGCGGATACGCAGTATTTT	CASSFLSGTGADTQYF
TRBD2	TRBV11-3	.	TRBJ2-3	TGTGCCAGCAGCTTATCTCTGGGGGGGACGCAGTATTTT	CASSLSLGGTQYF
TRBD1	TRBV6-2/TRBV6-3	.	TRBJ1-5	TGTGCCAGCAGTCCCCCGGGACAGGGGGCCTCGTACAATCAGCCCCAGCATTTT	CASSPPGQGASYNQPQHF
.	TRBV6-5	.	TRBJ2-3	TGTGCCAGCAGGTCAAGCACAGATACGCAGTATTTT	CASRSSTDTQYF
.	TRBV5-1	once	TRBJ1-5	TGCGCCAGCAGCTTGTCGTCCAGGGAGCGGGGTCAGCCCCAGCATTTT	CASSLSSRERGQPQHF
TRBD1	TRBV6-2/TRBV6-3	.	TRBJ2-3	TGTGCCAGCAGTTATGACAGGGTCGGGATGGCGCAGTATTTT	CASSYDRVGMAQYF
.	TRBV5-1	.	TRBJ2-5	TGCGCCAGCGGGCAGGGGTGGGACCAAGAGACCCAGTACTTC	CASGQGWDQETQYF
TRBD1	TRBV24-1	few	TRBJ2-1	TGTGCCACCAGTGATTTGCAGGGTGGGGACAGGGGATATGAGCAGTTCTTC	CATSDLQGGDRGYEQFF
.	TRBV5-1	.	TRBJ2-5	TGCGCCAGCAGCTTGGAGGTAGCAGAGACCCAGTACTTC	CASSLEVAETQYF
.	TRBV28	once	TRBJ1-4	TGTGCCAGTGGACAGAACACTCTCCGGAGTGAAAAACTGTTTTTT	CASGQNTLRSEKLFF
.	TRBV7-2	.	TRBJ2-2	TGTGCCAGCAGCTTAGTTGGGGAGAGGGGGGAGCTGTTTTTT	CASSLVGERGELFF
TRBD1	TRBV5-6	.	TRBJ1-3	TGTGCCAGCAGCTTGGGACAGGGGACTGGAAACACCATATATTTT	CASSLGQGTGNTIYF
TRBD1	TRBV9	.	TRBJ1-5	TGTGCCAGCAGCATACACCCGGACAGGGTATTGGTTACTGGCAATCAGCCCCAGCATTTT	CASSIHPDRVLVTGNQPQHF
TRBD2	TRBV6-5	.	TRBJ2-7	TGTGCCAGCAGTTCCAAACTAGCGGGAAGCTCCTACGAGCAGTACTTC	CASSSKLAGSSYEQYF